The T cell receptor beta chain under discussion was sequenced for a study of tumor-infiltrating lymphocytes in primary liver carcinoma. TCR beta cDNA came from approximately 0.55 ug total RNA, primed with a constant-region primer. Slightly modified ARM-PCR, run as three nested multiplex PCR rounds, produced the TCR beta libraries. Researchers ran the first two PCR rounds for roughly 10 cycles each with TRBV1-TRBV30 forward primers and a C-beta reverse primer. TCRdb reprocessed the multiplex PCR reads with MiXCR, giving one entry per CDR3 protein. The sample lists fewer than 80,000 distinct CDR3 sequences, approximately 69% occurring once. Notes on this clonotype: The antigen is not known. The germline gene is not matched at one end of the junction; a read error may be the cause.

Germline V gene sequence: CDR1 LGHNA, CDR2 YSLEER. This CDR3 contains 14 residues. Study observations and caveats: The difference in top-250-clone fraction between tumors and blood was significant, favoring tumors (p = 0.039).

The source material, 20-30 mg of unsorted bulk tissue, was used to co-extract RNA and DNA. The chain couples TRBV4-3 to TRBJ2-5, with 7 bases lining up with TRBD2. This sequence originates from a man in his forties with primary liver carcinoma and hepatitis B virus infection. What was sequenced was tumor-adjacent normal liver tissue. The CDR3 region has the DNA TGCGCCATCAGCCAAAACTGGGGGGGGGAGACCCAGTACTTC. It is translated as CAISQNWGGETQYF.